This T cell receptor beta chain was recorded in a study of OX40 agonist ivuxolimab in advanced cancers. Clones were read by immunoSEQ multiplex PCR, and TCRdb kept only the in-frame ones, dropping some. Seen here are 60,000 to 100,000 clones, approximately 95% observed once, and the top ten hold roughly 20%. The V end lost 2 bases, the J end lost 3 bases, and 19 bases lay between the germline ends. The CDR3 has 17 amino acids. The germline CDR1 and CDR2 sequences are MNHNS and SASEGT. Here the sequenced sample was CD4+ or CD8+ T cells sorted from blood, taken in a trial of the OX40 agonist ivuxolimab. V gene TRBV6-1 combines with J gene TRBJ1-1; maybe TRBD1 (5 bases). The receptor's source is an adult with an advanced solid tumor such as melanoma, head and neck, liver or kidney cancer. The CDR3, as DNA: TGTGCCAGCAGTGAAAGGTTTGTGGGGGAAGGTGACACTGAAGCTTTCTTT. It is translated as CASSERFVGEGDTEAFF.